A selection of T cell receptor beta chains follows, all from one sample in a study of human thymus T cells. Profiling relied on immunoSEQ multiplex PCR, and the TCRdb table lists in-frame clones only, not all of them. The sample includes approximately 46,000 clones, more than 85% of them seen just once. The specimen was blood. These receptors all stem from a girl under two years old with a congenital heart defect but otherwise immunologically healthy. Each CDR3 is given with its conserved first and last residue. The D gene is left open where the match is weak. Clone size, where shown, is once, few, many, or a class for clones that have expanded.

j_gene: TRBJ2-6
abundance: .
v_gene: TRBV5-4
d_gene: .
CDR3aa: CASSPLTSGANVLTF
CDR3nt: TGTGCCAGCAGCCCCCTCACATCTGGGGCCAACGTCCTGACTTTC

j_gene: TRBJ2-5
abundance: .
v_gene: TRBV29-1
d_gene: .
CDR3aa: CSVEVFQQETQYF
CDR3nt: TGCAGCGTTGAAGTGTTCCAGCAAGAGACCCAGTACTTC

j_gene: TRBJ2-5
abundance: .
v_gene: TRBV4-1
d_gene: .
CDR3aa: CASSREGVGTQYF
CDR3nt: TGCGCCAGCAGCCGAGAGGGTGTGGGGACCCAGTACTTC

j_gene: TRBJ2-1
abundance: .
v_gene: TRBV27
d_gene: .
CDR3aa: CASSLSNRDNEQFF
CDR3nt: TGTGCCAGCAGTTTATCGAACAGAGACAATGAGCAGTTCTTC

j_gene: TRBJ1-1
abundance: .
v_gene: TRBV10-3
d_gene: TRBD1
CDR3aa: CAISESGQGNTEAFF
CDR3nt: TGTGCCATCAGTGAGTCGGGACAGGGGAACACTGAAGCTTTCTTT

j_gene: TRBJ1-1
abundance: .
v_gene: TRBV6-6
d_gene: .
CDR3aa: CASSYGGNTEAFF
CDR3nt: TGTGCCAGCAGTTACGGAGGGAACACTGAAGCTTTCTTT

j_gene: TRBJ1-1
abundance: once
v_gene: TRBV7-9
d_gene: .
CDR3aa: CASSAHLQGYTEAFF
CDR3nt: TGTGCCAGCAGTGCCCATCTCCAGGGCTACACTGAAGCTTTCTTT

j_gene: TRBJ2-7
abundance: .
v_gene: TRBV7-9
d_gene: .
CDR3aa: CASSLVSWGSSYEQYF
CDR3nt: TGTGCCAGCAGCTTAGTTTCTTGGGGGAGCTCCTACGAGCAGTACTTC

j_gene: TRBJ2-6
abundance: .
v_gene: TRBV7-8
d_gene: TRBD2
CDR3aa: CASSLTSGRAGANVLTF
CDR3nt: TGTGCCAGCAGCCTGACTAGCGGGAGGGCTGGGGCCAACGTCCTGACTTTC

j_gene: TRBJ2-2
abundance: .
v_gene: TRBV29-1
d_gene: .
CDR3aa: CSVGTGILTGELFF
CDR3nt: TGCAGCGTCGGTACAGGGATCCTCACCGGGGAGCTGTTTTTT

j_gene: TRBJ2-2
abundance: .
v_gene: TRBV7-9
d_gene: .
CDR3aa: CASSLRRLGPGELFF
CDR3nt: TGTGCCAGCAGCCTCCGGAGACTAGGTCCCGGGGAGCTGTTTTTT

j_gene: TRBJ2-5
abundance: .
v_gene: TRBV11-1
d_gene: .
CDR3aa: CASSLAVKETQYF
CDR3nt: TGTGCCAGCAGCTTAGCAGTAAAAGAGACCCAGTACTTC

j_gene: TRBJ1-4
abundance: .
v_gene: TRBV15
d_gene: .
CDR3aa: CATSREGANNEKLFF
CDR3nt: TGTGCCACCAGCAGAGAAGGGGCAAATAATGAAAAACTGTTTTTT

j_gene: TRBJ2-1
abundance: .
v_gene: TRBV27
d_gene: TRBD2
CDR3aa: CASSSSRTSGSYNEQFF
CDR3nt: TGTGCCAGCAGTTCCTCCCGGACTAGCGGGAGTTACAATGAGCAGTTCTTC

j_gene: TRBJ1-2
abundance: .
v_gene: TRBV29-1
d_gene: .
CDR3aa: CSVVRFRHGYTF
CDR3nt: TGCAGCGTGGTTCGGTTTCGACATGGCTACACCTTC

j_gene: TRBJ1-1
abundance: .
v_gene: TRBV7-2
d_gene: .
CDR3aa: CASSLGRNTEAFF
CDR3nt: TGTGCCAGCAGCCTCGGACGGAACACTGAAGCTTTCTTT

j_gene: TRBJ2-7
abundance: .
v_gene: TRBV18
d_gene: TRBD1
CDR3aa: CASSSDQTGEYF
CDR3nt: TGTGCCAGCTCGTCGGATCAGACAGGGGAGTACTTC

j_gene: TRBJ2-7
abundance: .
v_gene: TRBV11-2
d_gene: TRBD1
CDR3aa: CASSLGHRGDYEQYF
CDR3nt: TGTGCCAGCAGCTTAGGTCACAGGGGGGACTACGAGCAGTACTTC